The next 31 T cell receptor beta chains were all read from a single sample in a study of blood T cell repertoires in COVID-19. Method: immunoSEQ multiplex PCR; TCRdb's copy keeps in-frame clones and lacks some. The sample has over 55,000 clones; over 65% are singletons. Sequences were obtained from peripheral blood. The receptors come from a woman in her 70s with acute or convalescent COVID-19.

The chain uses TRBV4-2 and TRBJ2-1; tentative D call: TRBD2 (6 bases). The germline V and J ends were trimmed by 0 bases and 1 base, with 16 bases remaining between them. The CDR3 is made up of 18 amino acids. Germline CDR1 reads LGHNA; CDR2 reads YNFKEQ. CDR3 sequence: CASSQDLRLAPSYNEQFF. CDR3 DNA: TGTGCCAGCAGCCAAGATCTTAGGCTAGCGCCGTCCTACAATGAGCAGTTCTTC.

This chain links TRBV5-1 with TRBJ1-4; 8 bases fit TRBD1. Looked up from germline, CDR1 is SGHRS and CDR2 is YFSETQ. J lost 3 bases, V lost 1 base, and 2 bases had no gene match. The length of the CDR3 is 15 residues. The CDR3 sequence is CASSLQGAANEKLFF. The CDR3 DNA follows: TGCGCCAGCAGCTTGCAGGGGGCAGCTAATGAAAAACTGTTTTTT.

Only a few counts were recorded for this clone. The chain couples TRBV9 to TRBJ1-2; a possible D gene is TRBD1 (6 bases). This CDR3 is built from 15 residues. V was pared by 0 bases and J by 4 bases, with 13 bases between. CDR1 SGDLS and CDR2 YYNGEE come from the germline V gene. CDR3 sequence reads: CASSVGQAMGYGYTF. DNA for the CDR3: TGTGCCAGCAGCGTAGGACAGGCAATGGGCTATGGCTACACCTTC.

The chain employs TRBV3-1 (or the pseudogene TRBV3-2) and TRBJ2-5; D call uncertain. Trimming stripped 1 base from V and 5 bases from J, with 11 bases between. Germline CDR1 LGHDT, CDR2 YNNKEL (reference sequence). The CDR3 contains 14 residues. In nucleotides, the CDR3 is TGTGCCAGCAGCCAAGGTTTCCAACGGGAGACCCAGTACTTC. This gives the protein CASSQGFQRETQYF.

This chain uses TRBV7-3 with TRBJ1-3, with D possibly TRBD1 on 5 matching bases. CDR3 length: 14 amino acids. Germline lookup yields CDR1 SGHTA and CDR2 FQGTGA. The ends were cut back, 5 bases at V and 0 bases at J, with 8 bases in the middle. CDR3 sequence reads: CASSPQGSGNTIYF. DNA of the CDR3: TGTGCCAGCAGCCCTCAGGGCTCTGGAAACACCATATATTTT.

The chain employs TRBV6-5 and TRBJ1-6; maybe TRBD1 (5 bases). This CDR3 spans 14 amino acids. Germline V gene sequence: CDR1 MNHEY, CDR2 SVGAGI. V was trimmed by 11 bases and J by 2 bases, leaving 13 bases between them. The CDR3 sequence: CAGSGKPYNSPLHF. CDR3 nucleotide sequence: TGTGCCGGATCAGGGAAACCCTATAATTCACCCCTCCACTTT.

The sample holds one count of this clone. CDR3 sequence reads: CASSAGFDRGWNEQYF. DNA of the CDR3: TGTGCCAGCAGTGCGGGGTTTGACAGGGGATGGAACGAGCAGTACTTC. This chain uses TRBV2 with TRBJ2-7; 8 bases are shared with TRBD1. Per the germline V gene, CDR1 is SNHLY and CDR2 is FYNNEI. V shed 4 bases, J shed 5 bases, and the junction held 13 bases outside the gene matches. CDR3 size: 16 residues.

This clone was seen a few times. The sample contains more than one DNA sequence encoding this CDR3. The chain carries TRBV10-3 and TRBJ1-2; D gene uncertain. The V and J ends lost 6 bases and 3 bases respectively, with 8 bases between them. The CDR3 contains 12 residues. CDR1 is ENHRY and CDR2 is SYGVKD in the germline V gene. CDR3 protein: CAISRSHYGYTF. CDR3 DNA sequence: TGTGCCATCAGCCGTTCCCACTATGGCTACACCTTC.

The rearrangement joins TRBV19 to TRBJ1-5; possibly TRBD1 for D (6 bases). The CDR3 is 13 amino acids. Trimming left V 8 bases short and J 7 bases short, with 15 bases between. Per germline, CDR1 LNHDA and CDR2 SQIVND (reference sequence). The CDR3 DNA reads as TGTGCCAGTGCGTTACAGGGTAAACAGCCCCAGCATTTT. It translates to CASALQGKQPQHF.

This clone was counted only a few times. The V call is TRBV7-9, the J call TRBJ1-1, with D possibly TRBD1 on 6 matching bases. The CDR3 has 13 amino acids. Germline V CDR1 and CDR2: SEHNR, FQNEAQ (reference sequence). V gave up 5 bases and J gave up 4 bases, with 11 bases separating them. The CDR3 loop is CASSEQGVTEAFF. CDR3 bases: TGTGCCAGCAGCGAACAGGGAGTCACTGAAGCTTTCTTT. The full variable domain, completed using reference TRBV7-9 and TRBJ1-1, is DTGVSQNPRHKITKRGQNVTFRCDPISEHNRLYWYRQTLGQGPEFLTYFQNEAQLEKSRLLSDRFSAERPKGSFSTLEIQRTEQGDSAMYLCASSEQGVTEAFFGQGTRLTVV.

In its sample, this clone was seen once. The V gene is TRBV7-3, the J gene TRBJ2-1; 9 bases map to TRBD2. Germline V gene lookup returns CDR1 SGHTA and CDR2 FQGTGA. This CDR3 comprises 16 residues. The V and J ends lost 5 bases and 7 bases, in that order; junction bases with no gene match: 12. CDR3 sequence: CASSPQASGKGNEQFF. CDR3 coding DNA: TGTGCCAGCAGCCCACAGGCTAGCGGGAAAGGAAATGAGCAGTTCTTC. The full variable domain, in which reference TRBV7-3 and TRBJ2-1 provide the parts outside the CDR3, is GAGVSQTPSNKVTEKGKYVELRCDPISGHTALYWYRQSLGQGPEFLIYFQGTGAADDSGLPNDRFFAVRPEGSVSTLKIQRTERGDSAVYLCASSPQASGKGNEQFFGPGTRLTVL.

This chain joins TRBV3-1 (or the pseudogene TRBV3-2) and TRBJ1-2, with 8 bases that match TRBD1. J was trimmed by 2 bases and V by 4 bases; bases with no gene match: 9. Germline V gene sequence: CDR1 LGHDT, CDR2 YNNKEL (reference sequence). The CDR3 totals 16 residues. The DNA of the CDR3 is TGTGCCAGCAGCCCTACCGCAGGGGGCGGAAACTATGGCTACACCTTC. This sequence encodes CASSPTAGGGNYGYTF.

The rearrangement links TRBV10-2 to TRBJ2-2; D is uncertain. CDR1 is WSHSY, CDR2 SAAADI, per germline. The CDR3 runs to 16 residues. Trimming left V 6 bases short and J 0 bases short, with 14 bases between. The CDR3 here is CASSPMVTSNTGELFF. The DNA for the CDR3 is TGCGCCAGCAGCCCAATGGTTACATCGAACACCGGGGAGCTGTTTTTT.

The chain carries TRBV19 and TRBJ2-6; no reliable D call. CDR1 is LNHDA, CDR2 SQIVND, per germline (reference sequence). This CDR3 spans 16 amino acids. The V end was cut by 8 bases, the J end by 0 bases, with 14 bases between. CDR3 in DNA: TGTGCCAGTCTCGATAAAAAGAGCTCTGGGGCCAACGTCCTGACTTTC. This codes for CASLDKKSSGANVLTF.

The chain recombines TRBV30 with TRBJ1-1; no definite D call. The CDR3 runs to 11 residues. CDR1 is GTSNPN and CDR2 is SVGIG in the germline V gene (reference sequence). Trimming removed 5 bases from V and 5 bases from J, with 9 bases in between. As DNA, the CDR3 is TGTGCCTGGCAAGGAGGGACTGAAGCTTTCTTT. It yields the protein CAWQGGTEAFF.

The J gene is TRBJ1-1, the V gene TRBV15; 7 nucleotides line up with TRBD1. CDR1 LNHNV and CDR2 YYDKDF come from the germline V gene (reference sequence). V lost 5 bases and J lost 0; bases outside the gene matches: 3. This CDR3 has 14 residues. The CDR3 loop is CATSLGQLNTEAFF. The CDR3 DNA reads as TGTGCCACCAGCCTGGGACAGTTGAACACTGAAGCTTTCTTT.

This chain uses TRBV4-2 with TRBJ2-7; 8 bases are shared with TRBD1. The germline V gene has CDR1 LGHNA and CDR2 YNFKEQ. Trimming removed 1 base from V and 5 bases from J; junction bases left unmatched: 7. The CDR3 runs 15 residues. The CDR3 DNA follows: TGTGCCAGCAGCCAAGCCGGACAGGGTGGGGACGAGCAGTACTTC. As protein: CASSQAGQGGDEQYF.

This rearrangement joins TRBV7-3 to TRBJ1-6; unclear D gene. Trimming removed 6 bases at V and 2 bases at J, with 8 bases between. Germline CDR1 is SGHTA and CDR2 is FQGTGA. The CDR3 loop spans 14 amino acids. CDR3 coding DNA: TGTGCCAGCAGTTCCGGGGCCTATAATTCACCCCTCCACTTT. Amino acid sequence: CASSSGAYNSPLHF.

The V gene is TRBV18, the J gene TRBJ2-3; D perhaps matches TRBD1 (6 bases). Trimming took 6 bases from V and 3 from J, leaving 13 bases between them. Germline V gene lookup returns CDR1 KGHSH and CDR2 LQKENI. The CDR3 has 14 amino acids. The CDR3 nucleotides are TGTGCCAGCTCCTGGGGGCCAGGGACAGATACGCAGTATTTT. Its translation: CASSWGPGTDTQYF.

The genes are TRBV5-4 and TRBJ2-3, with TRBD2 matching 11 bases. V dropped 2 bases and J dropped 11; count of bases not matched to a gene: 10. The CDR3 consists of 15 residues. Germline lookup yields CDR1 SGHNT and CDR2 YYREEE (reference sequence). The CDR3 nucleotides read TGTGCCAGCAGCTTTGAGACTAGCGGGGAGGGTGGGCAGTATTTT. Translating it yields CASSFETSGEGGQYF. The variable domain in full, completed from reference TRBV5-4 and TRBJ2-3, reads ETGVTQSPTHLIKTRGQQVTLRCSSQSGHNTVSWYQQALGQGPQFIFQYYREEENGRGNFPPRFSGLQFPNYSSELNVNALELDDSALYLCASSFETSGEGGQYFGPGTRLTVL.

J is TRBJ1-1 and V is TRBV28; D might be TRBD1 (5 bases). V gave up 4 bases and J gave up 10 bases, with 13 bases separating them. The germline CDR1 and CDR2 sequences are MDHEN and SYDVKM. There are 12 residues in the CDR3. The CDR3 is CASSSQGLRAFF. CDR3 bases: TGTGCCAGCAGTTCTCAGGGTTTACGAGCTTTCTTT.

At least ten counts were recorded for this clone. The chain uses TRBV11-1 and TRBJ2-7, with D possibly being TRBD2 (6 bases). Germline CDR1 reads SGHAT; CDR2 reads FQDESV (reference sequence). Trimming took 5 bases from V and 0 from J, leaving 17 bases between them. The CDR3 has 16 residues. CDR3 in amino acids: CASSPRGSFSSYEQYF. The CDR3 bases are TGTGCCAGCAGCCCCCGGGGGAGCTTTTCCTCCTACGAGCAGTACTTC.

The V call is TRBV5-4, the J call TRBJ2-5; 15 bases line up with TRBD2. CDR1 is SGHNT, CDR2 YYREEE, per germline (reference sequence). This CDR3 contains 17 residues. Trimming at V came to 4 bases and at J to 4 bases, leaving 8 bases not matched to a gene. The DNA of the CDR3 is TGTGCCAGCAGCGGACTAGCGGGGGGGCAGAATCGAGAGACCCAGTACTTC. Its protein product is CASSGLAGGQNRETQYF.

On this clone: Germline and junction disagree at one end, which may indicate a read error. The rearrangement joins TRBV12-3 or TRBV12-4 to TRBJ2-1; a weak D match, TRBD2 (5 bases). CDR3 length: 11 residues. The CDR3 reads CASSLPGGWVF. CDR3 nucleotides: TGTGCCAGCAGTTTACCGGGCGGGTGGGTCTTC.

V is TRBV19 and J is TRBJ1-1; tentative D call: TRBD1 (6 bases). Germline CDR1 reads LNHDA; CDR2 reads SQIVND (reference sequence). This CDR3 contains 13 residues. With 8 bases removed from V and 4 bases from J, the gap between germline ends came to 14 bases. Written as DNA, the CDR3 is TGTGCCAGTTGGAGGGGGGAGGGCACTGAAGCTTTCTTT. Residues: CASWRGEGTEAFF.

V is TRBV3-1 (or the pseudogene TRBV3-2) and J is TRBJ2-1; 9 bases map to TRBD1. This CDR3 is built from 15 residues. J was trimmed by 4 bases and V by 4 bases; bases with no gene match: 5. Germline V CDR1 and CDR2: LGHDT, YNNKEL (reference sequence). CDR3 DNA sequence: TGTGCCAGCAGCCCTCGGACAGGGGAATACAATGAGCAGTTCTTC. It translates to CASSPRTGEYNEQFF.

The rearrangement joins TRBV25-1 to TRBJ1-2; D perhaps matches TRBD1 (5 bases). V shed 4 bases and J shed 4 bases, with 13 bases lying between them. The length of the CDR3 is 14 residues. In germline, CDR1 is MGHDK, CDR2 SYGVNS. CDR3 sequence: CASSGAGRTYGYTF. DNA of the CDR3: TGTGCCAGCAGTGGGGCAGGGCGGACCTATGGCTACACCTTC.

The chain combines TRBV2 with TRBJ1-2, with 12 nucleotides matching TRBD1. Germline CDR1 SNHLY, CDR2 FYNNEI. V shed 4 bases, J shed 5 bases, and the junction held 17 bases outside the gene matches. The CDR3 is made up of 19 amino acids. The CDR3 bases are TGTGCCAGCAGTGTAAACCGGGACAGGGGGCCCTTAAGTAATTATGGCTACACCTTC. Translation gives CASSVNRDRGPLSNYGYTF.

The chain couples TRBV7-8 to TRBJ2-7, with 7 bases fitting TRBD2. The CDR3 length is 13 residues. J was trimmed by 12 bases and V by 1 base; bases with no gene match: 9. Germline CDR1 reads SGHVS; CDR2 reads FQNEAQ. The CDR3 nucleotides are TGTGCCAGCAGCTTAGGGGGGGTGGCTAGCGGGTACTTC. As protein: CASSLGGVASGYF.

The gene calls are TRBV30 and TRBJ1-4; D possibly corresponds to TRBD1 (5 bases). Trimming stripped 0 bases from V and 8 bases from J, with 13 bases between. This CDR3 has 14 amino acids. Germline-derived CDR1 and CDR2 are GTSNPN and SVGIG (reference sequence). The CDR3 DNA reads TGTGCCTGGAGTGTAGACTGGCGGGGGGAAAAACTGTTTTTT. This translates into CAWSVDWRGEKLFF.

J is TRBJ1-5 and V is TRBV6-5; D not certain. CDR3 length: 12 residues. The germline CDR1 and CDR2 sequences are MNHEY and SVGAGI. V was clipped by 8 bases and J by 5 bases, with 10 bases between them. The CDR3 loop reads CASQHLYQPQHF. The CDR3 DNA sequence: TGTGCCAGCCAACATCTTTATCAGCCCCAGCATTTT.